This entry describes one TCR beta chain. The entry originates in a study of blood T cell repertoires in COVID-19. The authors' processing: Estimated nucleated cell counts came from reference gene primer amplification. Assay: immunoSEQ multiplex PCR; the TCRdb copy retains only in-frame clones and omits some. The V and J calls and clone size were taken over from that table, and D and trimming were inferred from the DNA. The table shows a few hundred thousand clones, with 80% occurring only once. Living in 24 US areas, the participants were between roughly 18 and 90 years of age. In germline, CDR1 is SEHNR, CDR2 FQNEAQ (reference sequence). The ends lost 5 bases at V and 0 bases at J; junction bases unmatched: 10. This CDR3 has 17 residues.

The sequenced sample was PBMCs or T cells enriched from blood (not recorded which). This TCR came from a woman aged 40 to 49 with acute COVID-19. The chain is built from TRBV7-9 and TRBJ2-1; 7 bases agree with TRBD2. The CDR3 sequence: CASSTVRRGSSYNEQFF. As DNA, the CDR3 is TGTGCCAGCAGCACCGTGCGGCGGGGGAGCTCCTACAATGAGCAGTTCTTC.